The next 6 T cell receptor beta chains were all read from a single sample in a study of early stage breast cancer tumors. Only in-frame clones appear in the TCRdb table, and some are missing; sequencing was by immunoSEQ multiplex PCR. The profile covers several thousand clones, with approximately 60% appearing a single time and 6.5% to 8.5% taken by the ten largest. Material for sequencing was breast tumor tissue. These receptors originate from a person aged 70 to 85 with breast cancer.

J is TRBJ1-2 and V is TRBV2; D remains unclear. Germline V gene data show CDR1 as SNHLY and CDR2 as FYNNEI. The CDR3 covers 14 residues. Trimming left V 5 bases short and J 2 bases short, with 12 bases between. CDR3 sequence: CASSRRGANYGYTF. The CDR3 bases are TGTGCCAGCAGTCGAAGAGGCGCGAACTATGGCTACACCTTC.

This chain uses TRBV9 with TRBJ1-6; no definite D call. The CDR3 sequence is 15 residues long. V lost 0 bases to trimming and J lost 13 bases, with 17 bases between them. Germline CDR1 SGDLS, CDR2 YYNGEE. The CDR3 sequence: CASSVEERGGIPLHF. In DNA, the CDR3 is TGTGCCAGCAGCGTAGAAGAACGGGGAGGAATCCCCCTCCACTTT.

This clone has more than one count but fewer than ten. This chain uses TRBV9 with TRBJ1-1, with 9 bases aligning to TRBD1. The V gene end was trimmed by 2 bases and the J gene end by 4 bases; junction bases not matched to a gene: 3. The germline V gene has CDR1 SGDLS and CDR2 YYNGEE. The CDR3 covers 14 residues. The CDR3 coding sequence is TGTGCCAGCAGCGTGGGACAGGGTTTCACTGAAGCTTTCTTT. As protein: CASSVGQGFTEAFF.

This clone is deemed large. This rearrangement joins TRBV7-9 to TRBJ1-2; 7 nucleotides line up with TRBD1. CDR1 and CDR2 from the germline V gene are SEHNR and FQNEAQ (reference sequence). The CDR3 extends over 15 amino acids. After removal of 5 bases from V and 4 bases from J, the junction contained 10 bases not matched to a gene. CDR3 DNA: TGTGCCAGCAGCCCTTCCACAGGGGAAGTCTATGGCTACACCTTC. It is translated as CASSPSTGEVYGYTF.

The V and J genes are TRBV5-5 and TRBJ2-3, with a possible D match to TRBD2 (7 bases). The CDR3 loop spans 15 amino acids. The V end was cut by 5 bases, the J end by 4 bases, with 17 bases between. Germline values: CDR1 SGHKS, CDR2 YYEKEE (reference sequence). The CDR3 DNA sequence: TGTGCCAGCAGGATAGGGGGGGCTTTCTCAGATACGCAGTATTTT. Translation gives CASRIGGAFSDTQYF. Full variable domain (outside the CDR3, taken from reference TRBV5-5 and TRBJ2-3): DAGVTQSPTHLIKTRGQQVTLRCSPISGHKSVSWYQQVLGQGPQFIFQYYEKEERGRGNFPDRFSARQFPNYSSELNVNALLLGDSALYLCASRIGGAFSDTQYFGPGTRLTVL.

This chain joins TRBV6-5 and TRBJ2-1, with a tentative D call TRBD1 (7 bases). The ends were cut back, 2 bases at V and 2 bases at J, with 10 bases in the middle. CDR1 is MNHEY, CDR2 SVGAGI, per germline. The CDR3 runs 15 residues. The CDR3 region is CASSYGGGPYNEQFF. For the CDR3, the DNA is TGTGCCAGCAGTTACGGAGGGGGCCCCTACAATGAGCAGTTCTTC.